This TCR beta chain is drawn from a study of blood T cell repertoires in COVID-19. For the study at large: The origin of the acute and convalescent COVID-19 samples was the United States, Italy and Spain.

Sequencing was performed with immunoSEQ multiplex PCR; in TCRdb, only in-frame clones are kept and a portion is missing. The data show about 60,000 clones, about four fifths seen once. Sequenced sample: peripheral blood. This sequence was found in a human donor in a cohort sampled during active COVID-19.

CDR3 protein: CASSSKNTEAFF. In DNA form, the CDR3 reads TGTGCCAGCAGCTCCAAGAACACTGAAGCTTTCTTT. The J gene is TRBJ1-1, the V gene TRBV5-4; D remains unclear. The CDR3 has 12 amino acids. Between the trimmed V and J ends, which lost 3 bases and 1 base, there was a span of 4 bases. Per the germline V gene, CDR1 is SGHNT and CDR2 is YYREEE (reference sequence).